This TCR beta chain was profiled in a study of blood T cell repertoires in COVID-19. Measured with immunoSEQ multiplex PCR; TCRdb has only the in-frame clones, and not every one. The table lists under 200,000 clones, roughly 80% of them singletons. The CDR3 sequence is 19 residues long. Looked up from germline, CDR1 is SGHAT and CDR2 is FQNNGV. J lost 0 bases, V lost 5 bases, and 12 bases had no gene match. Input material: PBMCs or T cells enriched from blood (not recorded which). The source of this sequence is a woman aged 55-70 years who had recovered from COVID-19. The chain uses TRBV11-2 and TRBJ2-7; 14 nucleotides align to TRBD2. The CDR3 DNA sequence: TGTGCCAGCAGCCTCTATCGGACTAGCGGGGGGCCCCTCTCCTACGAGCAGTACTTC. It yields the protein CASSLYRTSGGPLSYEQYF.